The clone carrying this T cell receptor beta chain has only one observation. The data belong to a study of OX40 agonist ivuxolimab in advanced cancers. CDR1 and CDR2 (germline): SGHTA, FQGNSA. V was trimmed by 3 bases and J by 0 bases, leaving 9 bases between them. CDR3 length: 14 amino acids. Using immunoSEQ multiplex PCR, the repertoire was profiled, and TCRdb retains in-frame clones only, with some absent. The sample has around 19,000 clones; less than 90% are singletons. The V and J genes are TRBV7-2 and TRBJ2-7; D perhaps matches TRBD2 (6 bases). The receptor was derived from an adult with an advanced solid tumor such as melanoma, head and neck, liver or kidney cancer. The source material was CD4+ or CD8+ T cells sorted from blood, sampled in a trial of the OX40 agonist ivuxolimab. The chain's CDR3 is CASSFTGGSYEQYF. The DNA of the CDR3 is TGTGCCAGCAGCTTCACCGGGGGCTCCTACGAGCAGTACTTC. Filled out from reference TRBV7-2 and TRBJ2-7, the complete variable domain reads GAGVSQSPSNKVTEKGKDVELRCDPISGHTALYWYRQSLGQGLEFLIYFQGNSAPDKSGLPSDRFSAERTGGSVSTLTIQRTQQEDSAVYLCASSFTGGSYEQYFGPGTRLTVT.